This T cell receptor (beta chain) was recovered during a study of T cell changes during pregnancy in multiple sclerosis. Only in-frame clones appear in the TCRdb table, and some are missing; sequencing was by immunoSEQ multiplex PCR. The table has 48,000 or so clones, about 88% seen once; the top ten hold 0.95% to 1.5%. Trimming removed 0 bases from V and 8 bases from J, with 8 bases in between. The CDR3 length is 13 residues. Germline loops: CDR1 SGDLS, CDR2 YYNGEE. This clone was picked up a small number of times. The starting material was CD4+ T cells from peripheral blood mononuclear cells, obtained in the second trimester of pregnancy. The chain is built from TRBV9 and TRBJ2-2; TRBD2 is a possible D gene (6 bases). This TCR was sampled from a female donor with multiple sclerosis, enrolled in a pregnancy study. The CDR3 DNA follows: TGTGCCAGCAGCGTAGACGGGGGAGGGGAGCTGTTTTTT. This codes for CASSVDGGGELFF.